A single TCR beta chain is shown here with its context. The sample comes from a study of blood T cell repertoires in COVID-19. For the study at large: The analysed material was cDNA or gDNA that came from T cells, B-cell-depleted T cells, or PBMCs.

V dropped 0 bases and J dropped 7 bases, with 12 bases sitting between them. Per germline, CDR1 KGHSH and CDR2 LQKENI. The CDR3 loop spans 14 amino acids. In the authors' workflow: By means of reference gene primer amplification, nucleated cell counts were estimated. The data were produced by immunoSEQ multiplex PCR, yet TCRdb's version contains in-frame clones alone and is incomplete. V and J calls and clone size are copied from that table; D and trimming were computed from the DNA. The table shows fewer than 200,000 clones, with roughly 70% occurring only once. This TCR was sampled from a woman older than 75 with acute or convalescent COVID-19. The chain carries TRBV18 and TRBJ1-1; possibly TRBD1 for D (5 bases). The sequenced sample consisted of peripheral blood. CDR3 sequence (DNA): TGTGCCAGCTCACCACCCCCCACAGGTGATGAAGCTTTCTTT. Its protein product is CASSPPPTGDEAFF.